The rows below give T cell receptor beta chains drawn from one sample of a study of blood T cell repertoires in COVID-19. The data were produced by immunoSEQ multiplex PCR, yet TCRdb's version contains in-frame clones alone and is incomplete. The table shows roughly 230,000 clones, with about 85% occurring only once. Material for sequencing was peripheral blood. Source of these receptors: a man aged 35 to 55 with acute or convalescent COVID-19. Each CDR3 is given with its conserved first and last residue. The D gene is left open where the match is weak. The size entry is marked missing in some rows and otherwise reads once, few, many or a size class.

J gene	D gene	clone size	V gene	CDR3 protein	CDR3 DNA
TRBJ1-3	TRBD1	.	TRBV2	CASSGDRDSGNTIYF	TGTGCCAGCAGTGGTGACAGGGACTCTGGAAACACCATATATTTT
TRBJ1-5	TRBD1	.	TRBV18	CASSPGQGQPQHF	TGTGCCAGCTCACCGGGACAGGGGCAGCCCCAGCATTTT
TRBJ1-2	.	.	TRBV3-1/TRBV3-2	CASSQDPRVYGYTF	TGTGCCAGCAGCCAAGATCCCAGGGTCTATGGCTACACCTTC
TRBJ1-6	.	.	TRBV11-2	CASSFPRGRGSVKSPLHF	TGTGCCAGCAGCTTCCCCCGCGGGCGGGGATCGGTAAAGTCACCCCTCCACTTT
TRBJ1-4	.	.	TRBV30	CAWSERVKEKLFF	TGTGCCTGGAGTGAGAGGGTAAAGGAAAAACTGTTTTTT
TRBJ2-2	.	.	TRBV4-2	CASTYEVVDTGELFF	TGTGCCAGCACCTATGAGGTGGTGGACACCGGGGAGCTGTTTTTT
TRBJ2-2	.	.	TRBV2	CASRVAGELFF	TGTGCCAGCAGAGTAGCCGGGGAGCTGTTTTTT
TRBJ2-3	.	.	TRBV5-1	CASRPGTSTDTQYF	TGCGCCAGCAGACCCGGGACAAGCACAGATACGCAGTATTTT
TRBJ2-3	.	.	TRBV9	CASSVAGRSTDTQYF	TGTGCCAGCAGCGTAGCAGGTAGAAGTACAGATACGCAGTATTTT
TRBJ1-5	TRBD1	few	TRBV7-2	CASSLVGQPNQPQHF	TGTGCCAGCAGCTTAGTGGGACAGCCCAATCAGCCCCAGCATTTT
TRBJ2-7	.	.	TRBV4-1	CASSQDHGGLYEQYF	TGCGCCAGCAGCCAAGATCACGGCGGCCTCTACGAGCAGTACTTC
TRBJ1-1	.	.	TRBV3-1/TRBV3-2	CASSQDRAGVNTEAFF	TGTGCCAGCAGCCAAGATAGGGCCGGGGTGAACACTGAAGCTTTCTTT
TRBJ1-1	TRBD1	.	TRBV6-5	CASRRDSNTEAFF	TGTGCCAGCAGGAGGGACAGCAACACTGAAGCTTTCTTT
TRBJ1-1	TRBD1	.	TRBV3-1/TRBV3-2	CASSRGDSPSTEAFF	TGTGCCAGCAGCCGGGGGGACAGCCCTTCCACTGAAGCTTTCTTT
TRBJ2-1	TRBD2	.	TRBV5-1	CASSASGGNSYNEQFF	TGCGCCAGCAGCGCCAGCGGGGGGAACTCCTACAATGAGCAGTTCTTC
TRBJ1-1	.	.	TRBV5-1	CASSLDPFRRGITEAFF	TGCGCCAGCAGCTTGGACCCATTTCGCAGGGGAATCACTGAAGCTTTCTTT
TRBJ2-3	TRBD2	once	TRBV10-3	CATTTSGTSTDTQYF	TGTGCCACCACGACTAGCGGAACTAGCACAGATACGCAGTATTTT
TRBJ1-1	.	.	TRBV10-1	CASSEQAKNTEAFF	TGCGCCAGCAGTGAACAGGCTAAGAACACTGAAGCTTTCTTT
TRBJ1-2	.	few	TRBV12-5	CASGLRAGPGRGGGYTF	TGTGCTAGTGGTTTGCGGGCCGGGCCGGGCAGAGGAGGTGGCTACACCTTC
TRBJ2-7	TRBD1	few	TRBV11-2	CASSSGQTYEQYF	TGTGCCAGCAGCTCGGGACAGACCTACGAGCAGTACTTC
TRBJ1-2	.	.	TRBV9	CASSVEGSQAGGYTF	TGTGCCAGCAGCGTAGAGGGCAGTCAAGCGGGGGGCTACACCTTC
TRBJ2-5	TRBD2	.	TRBV4-3	CASSQDGAAGAQETQYF	TGCGCCAGCAGCCAAGATGGGGCAGCGGGGGCCCAAGAGACCCAGTACTTC
TRBJ1-3	.	.	TRBV5-8	CASSLPGRGSGNTIYF	TGTGCCAGCAGCTTGCCCGGGAGGGGATCTGGAAACACCATATATTTT
TRBJ1-2	TRBD1	.	TRBV7-2	CASNLSYTAGGYYGYTF	TGTGCCAGCAATTTATCGTACACGGCAGGGGGCTACTATGGCTACACCTTC
TRBJ1-1	.	.	TRBV6-5	CASSPRDNTEAFF	TGTGCCAGCAGCCCGAGGGATAACACTGAAGCTTTCTTT
TRBJ2-1	.	.	TRBV19	CASSTTGSPYNEQFF	TGTGCCAGTAGTACCACAGGGTCCCCCTACAATGAGCAGTTCTTC
TRBJ1-2	TRBD1	once	TRBV11-2	CASSGHDREDYGYTF	TGTGCCAGCAGCGGTCATGACAGGGAAGACTATGGCTACACCTTC
TRBJ1-1	TRBD1	.	TRBV10-1	CARAEEGGLPITEAFF	TGCGCCAGAGCGGAAGAAGGGGGCCTACCTATAACTGAAGCTTTCTTT
TRBJ1-4	TRBD1	.	TRBV20-1	CSASTGGYDNEKLFF	TGCAGTGCTAGTACAGGGGGCTATGATAATGAAAAACTGTTTTTT
TRBJ2-5	.	.	TRBV18	CASSPSWAKETQYF	TGTGCCAGCTCACCGAGCTGGGCCAAAGAGACCCAGTACTTC
TRBJ2-3	TRBD2	.	TRBV15	CATSRETSGDLFLRGTDTQYF	TGTGCCACCAGCAGAGAGACTAGCGGGGACTTATTTTTGCGGGGGACAGATACGCAGTATTTT
TRBJ2-3	TRBD2	.	TRBV3-1/TRBV3-2	CASSSRTSGKSDTQYF	TGTGCCAGCAGCTCCCGGACTAGCGGGAAGTCAGATACGCAGTATTTT
TRBJ2-7	TRBD1	few	TRBV5-1	CASRGQDYEQYF	TGCGCCAGCAGGGGACAGGACTACGAGCAGTACTTC
TRBJ1-4	TRBD1	.	TRBV28	CASSLQGGKLFF	TGTGCCAGCAGTTTACAGGGGGGAAAACTGTTTTTT
TRBJ1-4	.	.	TRBV19	CASSSFYEKLFF	TGTGCCAGTAGCAGTTTCTATGAAAAACTGTTTTTT
TRBJ1-5	.	.	TRBV3-1/TRBV3-2	CASSQGGIGNQPQHF	TGTGCCAGCAGCCAAGGGGGCATTGGCAATCAGCCCCAGCATTTT
TRBJ1-2	.	.	TRBV11-2	CASSYSDYGYTF	TGTGCCAGCAGCTACTCCGATTATGGCTACACCTTC
TRBJ2-1	TRBD1	.	TRBV7-2	CASSPQGEGYNEQFF	TGTGCCAGCAGTCCACAGGGGGAAGGCTACAATGAGCAGTTCTTC
TRBJ1-6	TRBD1	.	TRBV27	CASKPGQGASPLHF	TGTGCCAGCAAACCGGGACAGGGAGCTTCACCCCTCCACTTT
TRBJ1-2	TRBD1	.	TRBV27	CASSFRGQDGYTF	TGTGCCAGCAGTTTCAGGGGGCAGGATGGCTACACCTTC
TRBJ1-2	.	once	TRBV2	CASGQDRNYGYTF	TGTGCCAGCGGGCAGGACAGAAACTATGGCTACACCTTC
TRBJ1-1	TRBD1	.	TRBV27	CASALFGTGGSTEAFF	TGTGCCAGCGCTCTATTTGGGACAGGGGGGAGCACTGAAGCCTTCTTT
TRBJ2-1	TRBD2	.	TRBV19	CASSSSGAKWEQFF	TGTGCCAGTAGCTCTAGCGGGGCTAAGTGGGAGCAGTTCTTC
TRBJ2-7	.	.	TRBV19	CASSSTGTYEQYF	TGTGCCAGTAGTAGCACAGGTACCTACGAGCAGTACTTC
TRBJ2-3	.	.	TRBV4-1	CASSQGGSREADTQYF	TGCGCCAGCAGCCAAGGAGGGTCAAGGGAGGCAGATACGCAGTATTTT
TRBJ2-2	TRBD2	.	TRBV5-4	CASSRGLAGVGELFF	TGTGCCAGCAGCAGGGGGCTAGCGGGGGTCGGGGAGCTGTTTTTT
TRBJ1-1	TRBD1	.	TRBV14	CASSQGQGAEAFF	TGTGCCAGCAGCCAGGGACAGGGGGCAGAAGCTTTCTTT
TRBJ2-7	.	.	TRBV12-3/TRBV12-4	CASSGTSGNEQYF	TGTGCCAGCAGTGGTACTTCCGGGAACGAGCAGTACTTC
TRBJ1-2	.	.	TRBV5-4	CASSLGGLDYGYTF	TGTGCCAGCAGCTTGGGAGGGTTGGACTATGGCTACACCTTC
TRBJ1-2	TRBD1	.	TRBV10-3	CAIRGDRDGNYGYTF	TGTGCCATCAGGGGGGACAGGGATGGTAACTATGGCTACACCTTC
TRBJ2-7	.	.	TRBV5-4	CASSPDREDEQYF	TGTGCCAGCAGCCCTGACAGGGAGGACGAGCAGTACTTC
TRBJ2-1	.	.	TRBV18	CASSPPVVNEQFF	TGTGCCAGCTCACCTCCAGTGGTTAATGAGCAGTTCTTC
TRBJ2-7	TRBD1	few	TRBV28	CAIRHRDRAYEQYF	TGTGCCATCAGACATCGGGACAGGGCCTACGAGCAGTACTTC
TRBJ2-2	.	.	TRBV30	CALRGYNTGELFF	TGTGCCCTGAGGGGGTATAACACCGGGGAGCTGTTTTTT
TRBJ1-1	.	.	TRBV7-2	CASSLAEGRTEAFF	TGTGCCAGCAGCTTAGCGGAGGGTCGCACTGAAGCTTTCTTT